The sample holds many counts of the clone carrying this TCR beta chain. The sample is drawn from a study of patients and donors after allogeneic stem cell transplantation. The CDR3 consists of 13 residues. V was trimmed by 3 bases and J by 1 base, leaving 6 bases between them. Germline-derived CDR1 and CDR2 are SEHNR and FQNEAQ (reference sequence). TCRdb analysed the RT-PCR reads with MiXCR anew, one entry per CDR3 protein. The profile shows about 40,000 distinct CDR3 sequences, roughly 30% of them singletons. The chain joins TRBV7-9 to TRBJ1-1; no reliable D call. Specimen: blood, either unsorted or a sorted T cell fraction (not recorded which). This TCR was recovered from a human donor who was either an allogeneic HSCT recipient or a stem cell or donor lymphocyte infusion donor (not recorded which). It is not recorded whose cells these are; they may come from a transplant donor. The CDR3 DNA is TGTGCCAGCAGCTTCCAAGAGAACACTGAAGCTTTCTTT. Amino acid sequence: CASSFQENTEAFF.